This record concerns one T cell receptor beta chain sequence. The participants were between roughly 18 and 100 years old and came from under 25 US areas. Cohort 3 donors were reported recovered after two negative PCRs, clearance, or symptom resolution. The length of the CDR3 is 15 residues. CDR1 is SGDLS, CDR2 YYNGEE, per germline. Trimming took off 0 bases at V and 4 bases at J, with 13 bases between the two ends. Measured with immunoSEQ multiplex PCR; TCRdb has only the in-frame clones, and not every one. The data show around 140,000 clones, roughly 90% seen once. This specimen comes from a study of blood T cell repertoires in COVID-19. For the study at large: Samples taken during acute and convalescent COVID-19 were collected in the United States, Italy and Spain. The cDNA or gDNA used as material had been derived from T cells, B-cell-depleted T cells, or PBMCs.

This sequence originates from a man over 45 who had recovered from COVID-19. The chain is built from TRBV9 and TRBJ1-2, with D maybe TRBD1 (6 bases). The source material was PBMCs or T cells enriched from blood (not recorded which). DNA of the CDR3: TGTGCCAGCAGCGTAGGGCAGGGGCTCCTCTATGGCTACACCTTC. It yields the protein CASSVGQGLLYGYTF. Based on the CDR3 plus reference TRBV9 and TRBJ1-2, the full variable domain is DSGVTQTPKHLITATGQRVTLRCSPRSGDLSVYWYQQSLDQGLQFLIQYYNGEERAKGNILERFSAQQFPDLHSELNLSSLELGDSALYFCASSVGQGLLYGYTFGSGTRLTVV.